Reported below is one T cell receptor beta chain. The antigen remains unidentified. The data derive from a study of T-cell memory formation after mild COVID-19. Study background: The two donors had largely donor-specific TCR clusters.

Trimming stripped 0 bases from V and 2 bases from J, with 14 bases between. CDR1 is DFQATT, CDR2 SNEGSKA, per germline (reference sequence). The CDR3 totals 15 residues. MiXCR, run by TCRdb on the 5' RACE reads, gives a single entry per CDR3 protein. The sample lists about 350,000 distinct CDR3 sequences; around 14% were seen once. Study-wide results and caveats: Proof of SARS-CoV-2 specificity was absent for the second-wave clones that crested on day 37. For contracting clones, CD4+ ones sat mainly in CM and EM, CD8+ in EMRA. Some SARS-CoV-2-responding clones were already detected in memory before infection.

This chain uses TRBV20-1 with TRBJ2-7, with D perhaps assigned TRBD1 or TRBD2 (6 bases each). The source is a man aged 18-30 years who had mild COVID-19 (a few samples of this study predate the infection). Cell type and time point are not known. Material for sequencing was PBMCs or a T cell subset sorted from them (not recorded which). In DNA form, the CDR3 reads TGCAGTGCTAGAGATCCTACAGGGACTCCCTACGAGCAGTACTTC. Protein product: CSARDPTGTPYEQYF.